This T cell receptor (beta chain) was identified during a study of T cell responses to AZD1222 COVID-19 vaccine. This CDR3 spans 13 amino acids. Germline values: CDR1 MNHNY, CDR2 SVGAGI (reference sequence). Trimming removed 8 bases at V and 0 bases at J, with 10 bases between. The repertoire was sequenced with immunoSEQ multiplex PCR; TCRdb's copy has only in-frame clones and lacks some. Of 250,000 to 300,000 clones in the sample, approximately 94% were seen once. The chain recombines TRBV6-6 with TRBJ1-2; no clear D. The source was peripheral blood, collected 28 days after the second AZD1222 dose. This clonotype was sampled from an adult who received the AZD1222 COVID-19 vaccine. The CDR3 bases are TGTGCCAGCGATTGGGGAGCTAACTATGGCTACACCTTC. Protein product: CASDWGANYGYTF.